This is a list of T cell receptor beta chains from one sample in a study of glioma-infiltrating T cells after dendritic cell vaccination. Profiled with immunoSEQ multiplex PCR; TCRdb holds only in-frame clones, not every one. The table lists about 82,000 clones, around 83% of them singletons, with approximately 6.6% in the top ten. The source was blood, collected after dendritic cell vaccination. The receptors derive from a human donor with glioblastoma. CDR3s include the opening cysteine and the closing phenylalanine or tryptophan. A D gene is named only where the DNA matches it firmly. The size of a clone is reported for some rows only, either as once, few or many, or as a class for expanded clones.

>-|TRBV6-1|TRBD1|TRBJ2-7
TGTGCCAGCAGTGAACCGGGACAGCCGCCCTACGAGCAGTACTTC
CASSEPGQPPYEQYF
>-|TRBV19|TRBD1|TRBJ1-2
TGTGCCAGTAGTAATATTTCACCGGGACAGGGGGTTTCTGGCTATGGCTACACCTTC
CASSNISPGQGVSGYGYTF
>-|TRBV2|-|TRBJ1-1
TGTGCCAGCAGTGCCCCGGGAGGTAACACTGAAGCTTTCTTT
CASSAPGGNTEAFF
>-|TRBV18|-|TRBJ2-3
TGTGCCAGCTCACCCGGAGTTGAAGATACGCAGTATTTT
CASSPGVEDTQYF
>-|TRBV5-1|TRBD1|TRBJ2-5
TGCGCCAGCAGCTTGGCTGGACAGGGGTACCAAGAGACCCAGTACTTC
CASSLAGQGYQETQYF
>-|TRBV5-5|-|TRBJ1-3
TGTGCCAGCAGCTTGGTTGGGGCTGGCGGAAACACCATATATTTT
CASSLVGAGGNTIYF
>-|TRBV5-6|TRBD1|TRBJ1-2
TGTGCCAGCAGCTTGGGGGGGGACAGGGACACCTTC
CASSLGGDRDTF
>-|TRBV27|TRBD1|TRBJ1-2
TGTGCCAGCAGAAGGGGACAGGGGGTCCAGGACTATGGCTACACCTTC
CASRRGQGVQDYGYTF
>-|TRBV7-3|TRBD2|TRBJ2-1
TGTGCCAGCAGCTTACTCTCTAGCGGGGACAATGAGCAGTTCTTC
CASSLLSSGDNEQFF
>-|TRBV4-2|-|TRBJ1-1
TGTGCCAGCAGCCCTCAGGGGACTGAAGCTTTCTTT
CASSPQGTEAFF
>few|TRBV11-3|-|TRBJ2-3
TGTGCCAGCAGCCCGGGGGCAGATACGCAGTATTTT
CASSPGADTQYF
>-|TRBV6-1|-|TRBJ1-2
TGTGCCAGCAGTAGGGAGTATTTGGGTGGCTACACCTTC
CASSREYLGGYTF
>-|TRBV25-1|-|TRBJ1-4
TGTGCCAGCAGCTCCGGACAGTTTGTCACTAATGAAAAACTGTTTTTT
CASSSGQFVTNEKLFF
>-|TRBV6-5|-|TRBJ1-6
TGTGCCAGCATCAAGGACAGCTCCTATAATTCACCCCTCCACTTT
CASIKDSSYNSPLHF
>-|TRBV7-3|TRBD2|TRBJ2-1
TGTGCCAGCAGCTTATCTAGCGGGGGGTACAATGAGCAGTTCTTC
CASSLSSGGYNEQFF
>-|TRBV13|TRBD1|TRBJ2-7
TGTGCCAGCAGCTTAGAACCAGGGGGCAAGTACGAGCAGTACTTC
CASSLEPGGKYEQYF
>-|TRBV2|TRBD1|TRBJ2-7
TGTGCCAGCAGGGCCCCGGAAGGGGGCACCTACGAGCAGTACTTC
CASRAPEGGTYEQYF
>-|TRBV6-4|-|TRBJ2-1
TGTGCCAGCAGTGATGGGGGCAACTCCTACAATGAGCAGTTCTTC
CASSDGGNSYNEQFF
>-|TRBV18|-|TRBJ1-1
TGTGCCAGCTCACGGGGCAAGGAGGGTTTCACTGAAGCTTTCTTT
CASSRGKEGFTEAFF
>-|TRBV2|-|TRBJ1-1
TGTGCCAGCATCCCCCGGGGGTCGCGAAGGGACACTGAAGCTTTCTTT
CASIPRGSRRDTEAFF
>-|TRBV4-1|-|TRBJ2-1
TGCGCCAGCAGCCAAGATGCCAGAAGTGAGCAGTTCTTC
CASSQDARSEQFF
>-|TRBV11-2|-|TRBJ2-3
TGTGCCAGCAGCTTAGATCGTGTCAGGGGACGCCAGTATTTT
CASSLDRVRGRQYF
>once|TRBV7-2|-|TRBJ1-1
TGTGCCAGCAGCCTACGCGAAGGGGCGAACACTGAAGCTTTCTTT
CASSLREGANTEAFF
>-|TRBV6-6|-|TRBJ1-2
TGTGCCAGCAGCGGAGATGCGAATGGCTACACCTTC
CASSGDANGYTF
>-|TRBV9|-|TRBJ2-1
TGTGCCAGCAGCTCTAGTCCAGGGGTGGTTGAGCAGTTCTTC
CASSSSPGVVEQFF
>-|TRBV6-6|TRBD2|TRBJ2-1
TGTGCCAGCAGTTACGAGACTAGCGGGAGACACAATGAGCAGTTCTTC
CASSYETSGRHNEQFF
>-|TRBV5-1|-|TRBJ1-2
TGCGCCAGCAGCTTGGACCTAGACTACTATGGCTACACCTTC
CASSLDLDYYGYTF